This entry concerns a single TCR beta chain. Its antigen is not known. These data are taken from a study of long-term antiretroviral therapy in people with HIV. The CDR3 spans 9 residues. Trimming stripped 1 base from V and 14 bases from J, with 3 bases between. CDR1 SEHNR and CDR2 FQNEAQ come from the germline V gene (reference sequence). Study-wide results and limits: Repertoires looked antigen-experienced, with only a slight naive shift after ART. With ART, diversity went up but was still lower than in transplant donor controls.

The assay, immunoSEQ v3.0, was run at survey level. Per-sample TRB depth target: roughly 35,000-55,000 T-cell genomes. Libraries were prepared by immunoSEQ multiplex PCR; TCRdb keeps only in-frame clonotypes and omits some of them. The sample lists 25,000 to 35,000 clones, 80% to 90% seen once, with approximately 8.3% in the top ten. Sequencing was performed on unsorted PBMCs, taken 3.2 years before starting antiretroviral therapy. The chain combines TRBV7-9 with TRBJ2-1, with D uncertain. This receptor was identified in a man in his fifties with HIV. The CDR3 loop is CASSLDEFF. The CDR3 DNA sequence: TGTGCCAGCAGCTTAGATGAGTTCTTC.